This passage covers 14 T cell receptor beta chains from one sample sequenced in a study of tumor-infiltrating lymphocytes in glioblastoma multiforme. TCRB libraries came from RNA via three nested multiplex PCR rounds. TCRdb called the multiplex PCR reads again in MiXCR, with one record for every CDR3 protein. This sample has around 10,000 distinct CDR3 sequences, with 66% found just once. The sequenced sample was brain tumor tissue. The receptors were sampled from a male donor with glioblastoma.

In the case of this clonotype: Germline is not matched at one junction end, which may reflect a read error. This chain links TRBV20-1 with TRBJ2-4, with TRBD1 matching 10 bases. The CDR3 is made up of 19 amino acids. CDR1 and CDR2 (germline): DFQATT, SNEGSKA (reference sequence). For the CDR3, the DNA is TGCAATGCTAGAGACTCGGACAGGGGGATTCGGAAAGCCAAAACCATTCAGTACTTC. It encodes CNARDSDRGIRKAKTIQYF.

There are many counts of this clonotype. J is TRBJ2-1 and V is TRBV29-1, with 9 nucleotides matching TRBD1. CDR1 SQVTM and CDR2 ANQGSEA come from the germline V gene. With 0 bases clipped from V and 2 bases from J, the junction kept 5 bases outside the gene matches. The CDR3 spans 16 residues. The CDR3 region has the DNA TGCAGCGTTGAAGACCCGGACAGGGGAACCTACAATGAGCAGTTCTTC. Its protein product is CSVEDPDRGTYNEQFF.

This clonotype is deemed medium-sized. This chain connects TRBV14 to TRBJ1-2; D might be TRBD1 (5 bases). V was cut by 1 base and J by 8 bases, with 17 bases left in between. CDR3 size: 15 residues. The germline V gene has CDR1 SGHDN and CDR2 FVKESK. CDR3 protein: CASSQVPGKPGGYTF. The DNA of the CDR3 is TGTGCCAGCAGCCAAGTGCCAGGGAAGCCGGGAGGCTACACCTTC.

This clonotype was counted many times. Written as DNA, the CDR3 is TGTGCCAGCAGTTCGGGACAGGGCCGAGGGCCCCAGCATTTT. Its protein product is CASSSGQGRGPQHF. V is TRBV28 and J is TRBJ1-5, with 9 bases matching TRBD1. The germline V gene has CDR1 MDHEN and CDR2 SYDVKM. The CDR3 spans 14 residues. J gave up 9 bases and V 4 bases, and 7 bases lay outside the gene matches.

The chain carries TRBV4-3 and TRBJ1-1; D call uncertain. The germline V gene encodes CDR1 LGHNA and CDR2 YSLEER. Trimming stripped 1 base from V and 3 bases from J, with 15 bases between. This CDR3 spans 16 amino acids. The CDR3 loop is CASSQALAEYDTEAFF. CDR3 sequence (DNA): TGCGCCAGCAGCCAAGCACTGGCAGAGTATGACACTGAAGCTTTCTTT.

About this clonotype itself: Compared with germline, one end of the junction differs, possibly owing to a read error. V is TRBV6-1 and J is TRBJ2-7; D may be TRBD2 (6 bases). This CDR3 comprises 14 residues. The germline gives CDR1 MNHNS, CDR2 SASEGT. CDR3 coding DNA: TGTGCCGGCAGTGGCCGGGACTCCCCATGGGAGCAGAACTTC. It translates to CAGSGRDSPWEQNF.

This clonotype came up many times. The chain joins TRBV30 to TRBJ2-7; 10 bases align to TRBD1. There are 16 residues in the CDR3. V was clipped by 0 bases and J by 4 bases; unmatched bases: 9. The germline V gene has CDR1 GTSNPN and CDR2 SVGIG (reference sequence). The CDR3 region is CAWSVVTGTGVYEQYF. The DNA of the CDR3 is TGTGCCTGGAGTGTGGTTACCGGGACAGGGGTTTACGAGCAGTACTTC.

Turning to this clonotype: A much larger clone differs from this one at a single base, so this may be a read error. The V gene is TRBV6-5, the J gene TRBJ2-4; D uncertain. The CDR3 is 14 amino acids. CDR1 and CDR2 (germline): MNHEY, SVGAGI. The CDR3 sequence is CASNSDAAENIQCF. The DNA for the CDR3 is TGTGCCAGCAATAGTGACGCAGCCGAAAACATTCAGTGCTTC.

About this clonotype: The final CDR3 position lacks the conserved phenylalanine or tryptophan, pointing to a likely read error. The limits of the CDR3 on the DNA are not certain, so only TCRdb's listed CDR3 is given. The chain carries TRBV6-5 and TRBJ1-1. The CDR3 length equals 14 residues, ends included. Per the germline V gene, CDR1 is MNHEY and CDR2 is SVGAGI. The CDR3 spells CSSSYQEEGTEALC.

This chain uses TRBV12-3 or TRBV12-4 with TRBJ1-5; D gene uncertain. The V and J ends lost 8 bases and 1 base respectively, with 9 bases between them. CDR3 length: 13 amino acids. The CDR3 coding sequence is TGTGCCAGCGGAGGACCGAGCAATCAGCCCCAGCATTTT. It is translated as CASGGPSNQPQHF.

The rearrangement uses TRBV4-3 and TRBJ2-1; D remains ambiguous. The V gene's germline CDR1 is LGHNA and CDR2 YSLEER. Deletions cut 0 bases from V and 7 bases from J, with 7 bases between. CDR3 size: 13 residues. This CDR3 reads CASSQEQRNEQFF. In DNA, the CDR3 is TGCGCCAGCAGCCAAGAACAGAGAAATGAGCAGTTCTTC.

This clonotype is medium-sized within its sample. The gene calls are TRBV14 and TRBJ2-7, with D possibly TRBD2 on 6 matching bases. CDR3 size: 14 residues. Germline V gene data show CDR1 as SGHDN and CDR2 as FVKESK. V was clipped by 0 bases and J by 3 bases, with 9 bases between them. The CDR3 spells CASSQEAGFYEQYF. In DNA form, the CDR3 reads TGTGCCAGCAGCCAAGAGGCGGGGTTCTACGAGCAGTACTTC.

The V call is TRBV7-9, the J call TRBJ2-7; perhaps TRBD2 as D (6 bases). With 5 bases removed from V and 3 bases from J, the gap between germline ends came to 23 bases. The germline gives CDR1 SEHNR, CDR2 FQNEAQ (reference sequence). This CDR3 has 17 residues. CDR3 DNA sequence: TGTGCCAGCAGCCCTACCTCAGGAGGGACGAAGTTCTACGAGCAGTACTTC. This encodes CASSPTSGGTKFYEQYF. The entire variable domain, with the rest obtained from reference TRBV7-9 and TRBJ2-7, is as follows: DTGVSQNPRHKITKRGQNVTFRCDPISEHNRLYWYRQTLGQGPEFLTYFQNEAQLEKSRLLSDRFSAERPKGSFSTLEIQRTEQGDSAMYLCASSPTSGGTKFYEQYFGPGTRLTVT.

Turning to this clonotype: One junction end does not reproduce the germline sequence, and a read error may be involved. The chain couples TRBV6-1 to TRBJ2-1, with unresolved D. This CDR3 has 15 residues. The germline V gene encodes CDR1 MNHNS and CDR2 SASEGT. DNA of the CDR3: TGTGCCAGCAGTGAAAAGGTCGTAGCATACAATGACCAGTTCTTC. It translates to CASSEKVVAYNDQFF.